This TCR beta chain was captured by sequencing in a study of Ad26.COV2.S vaccination and SARS-CoV-2 variants. The method was immunoSEQ multiplex PCR; TCRdb's version includes in-frame clones alone and lacks a portion of them. The repertoire holds some 350,000 clones, with roughly 85% as singletons. From germline, CDR1 is SGHNT and CDR2 YYREEE (reference sequence). This CDR3 spans 11 amino acids. V lost 0 bases and J lost 5, with 3 bases in between. Treatment meaning: 19 received Ad26.COV2.S at low or high dose, single or two shots; about five received placebo; per-sample allocation not given. The samples were gathered on day 63 after the first injection of vaccine or placebo.

The sample in question was peripheral blood, obtained in a trial of Ad26.COV2.S vaccine versus placebo. V gene TRBV5-4 combines with J gene TRBJ2-7, with D unclear. The origin of this receptor is a person between 18 and 59 years old who received the Ad26.COV2.S COVID-19 vaccine or a placebo. CDR3 in DNA: TGTGCCAGCAGCTTGGTTGACGAGCAGTACTTC. It translates to CASSLVDEQYF.